This TCR beta chain derives from a study of blood T cells in healthy people across ages. Notes on the study in general: From one million sequenced T cells, diversity estimates were lower bounds. When set beside aged donors, long-lived donors presented more naive CD4+ cells and higher diversity.

Then a second PCR, running roughly 7 to 11 cycles, was carried out with a sample-barcoded 5' primer and a J-beta primer mix. Each CDR3 protein gets one entry after TCRdb re-called the 5' RACE reads with MiXCR. The table records fewer than 2,000,000 distinct CDR3 sequences, about two fifths of them present only once. CDR1 is SGHDT, CDR2 YYEEEE, per germline. V was clipped by 0 bases and J by 8 bases, with 12 bases between them. This CDR3 spans 14 amino acids. Points on this clonotype: Its specificity is not known.

This TCR derives from a human donor in good health. Sequencing was carried out using blood. The genes are TRBV5-6 and TRBJ2-4; D ambiguous. The CDR3 DNA reads as TGTGCCAGCAGCTTGGGCGGAAATAGGTACATTCAGTACTTC. Amino acids: CASSLGGNRYIQYF. Full variable domain (missing parts from reference TRBV5-6 and TRBJ2-4): DAGVTQSPTHLIKTRGQQVTLRCSPKSGHDTVSWYQQALGQGPQFIFQYYEEEERQRGNFPDRFSGHQFPNYSSELNVNALLLGDSALYLCASSLGGNRYIQYFGAGTRLSVL.